What follows are 4 T cell receptor beta chains derived from one specimen sequenced in a study of T cells expressing NK-cell markers. TCRdb re-analyzed the 5' RACE reads; it lists each CDR3 protein once, without DNA. The sample includes 500,000 or so distinct CDR3 sequences. The material sequenced was blood T cells: a sorted CD56 or NKG2C T cell subset, CD4+ or CD8+ T cells, or bulk PBMC T cells (not recorded which). The receptors stem from a man aged 18 to 30 in good health.

V and J are TRBV6-5 and TRBJ1-5; TCRdb gives TRBD1 as the D gene, but with no DNA this cannot be confirmed. Germline V gene sequence: CDR1 MNHEY, CDR2 SVGAGI. This CDR3 has 14 residues. The CDR3 sequence: CASSSGQPGQPQHF.

The V gene is TRBV7-6, the J gene TRBJ2-1; the TRBD2 assignment by TCRdb is unverifiable without DNA. Germline loops: CDR1 SGHVS, CDR2 FNYEAQ. This CDR3 spans 15 amino acids. Here the CDR3 reads CASSTPGLPYNEQFF.

The gene calls are TRBV11-2 and TRBJ2-6; the D gene TCRdb calls, TRBD2, cannot be checked with no DNA. This CDR3 is built from 18 residues. Germline V gene data show CDR1 as SGHAT and CDR2 as FQNNGV. The CDR3 is CASVRETRVISGANVLTF. Looking up the rest from reference TRBV11-2 and TRBJ2-6 gives the full variable domain: EAGVAQSPRYKIIEKRQSVAFWCNPISGHATLYWYQQILGQGPKLLIQFQNNGVVDDSQLPKDRFSAERLKGVDSTLKIQPAKLEDSAVYLCASVRETRVISGANVLTFGAGSRLTVL.

This rearrangement joins TRBV12-3 or TRBV12-4 to TRBJ1-1; TCRdb indicates TRBD1, and absent DNA this call remains unverified. CDR3 length equals 13 residues. The CDR3 sequence: CASSLIPSGNAFF.